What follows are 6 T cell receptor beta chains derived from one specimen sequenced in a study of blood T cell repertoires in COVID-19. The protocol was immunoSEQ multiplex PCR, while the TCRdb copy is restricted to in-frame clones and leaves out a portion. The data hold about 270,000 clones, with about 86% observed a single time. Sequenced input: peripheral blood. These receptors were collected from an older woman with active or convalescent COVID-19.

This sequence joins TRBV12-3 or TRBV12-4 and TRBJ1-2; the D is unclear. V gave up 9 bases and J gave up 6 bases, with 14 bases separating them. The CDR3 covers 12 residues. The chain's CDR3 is CASRMSQDGYTF. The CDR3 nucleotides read TGTGCCAGTCGGATGAGTCAGGATGGCTACACCTTC.

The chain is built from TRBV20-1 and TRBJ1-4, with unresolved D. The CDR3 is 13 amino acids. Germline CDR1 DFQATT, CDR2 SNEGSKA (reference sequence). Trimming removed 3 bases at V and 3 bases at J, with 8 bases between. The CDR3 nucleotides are TGCAGTGCTAGTAGCGGGGCTAATGAAAAACTGTTTTTT. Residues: CSASSGANEKLFF.

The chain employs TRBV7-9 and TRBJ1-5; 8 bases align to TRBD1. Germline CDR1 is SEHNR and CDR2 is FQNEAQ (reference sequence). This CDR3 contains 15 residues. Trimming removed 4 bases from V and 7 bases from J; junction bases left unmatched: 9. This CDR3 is CASSYEGTGYQPQHF. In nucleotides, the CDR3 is TGTGCCAGCAGCTATGAGGGGACAGGCTACCAGCCCCAGCATTTT.

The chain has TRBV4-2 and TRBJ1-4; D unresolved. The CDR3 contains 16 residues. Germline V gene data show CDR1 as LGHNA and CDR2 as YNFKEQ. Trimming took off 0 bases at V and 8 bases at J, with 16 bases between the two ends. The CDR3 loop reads CASSQDPSRGGEKLFF. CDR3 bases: TGTGCCAGCAGCCAAGATCCTAGTCGAGGAGGCGAAAAACTGTTTTTT.

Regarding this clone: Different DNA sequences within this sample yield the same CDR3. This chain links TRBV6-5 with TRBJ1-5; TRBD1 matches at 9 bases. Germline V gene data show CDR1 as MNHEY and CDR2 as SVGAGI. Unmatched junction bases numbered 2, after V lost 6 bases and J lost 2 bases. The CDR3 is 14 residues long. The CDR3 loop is CASSRDRGNQPQHF. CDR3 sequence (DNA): TGTGCCAGCAGCCGGGACAGGGGCAATCAGCCCCAGCATTTT.

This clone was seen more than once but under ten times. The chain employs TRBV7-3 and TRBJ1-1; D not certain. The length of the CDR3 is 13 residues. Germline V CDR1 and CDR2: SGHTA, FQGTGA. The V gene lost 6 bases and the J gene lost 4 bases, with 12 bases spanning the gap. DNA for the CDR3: TGTGCCAGCAGTGCAGACATTTTCACTGAAGCTTTCTTT. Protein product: CASSADIFTEAFF.